This T cell receptor beta chain was sequenced during a study of T cell responses to AZD1222 COVID-19 vaccine. Method: immunoSEQ multiplex PCR; TCRdb's copy keeps in-frame clones and lacks some. The sample has approximately 90,000 clones, 89% seen once. The germline V gene encodes CDR1 SGHRS and CDR2 YFSETQ. This CDR3 contains 16 residues. Trimming took off 0 bases at V and 3 bases at J, with 13 bases between the two ends. J is TRBJ2-4 and V is TRBV5-1; tentatively, D is TRBD1 (6 bases). Sequencing was performed on peripheral blood, taken on day 0 of AZD1222 vaccination. This receptor was obtained from an adult in good health. CDR3 amino acids: CASSLGQGLDKNIQYF. The CDR3 DNA reads as TGCGCCAGCAGCTTGGGGCAGGGGCTAGACAAAAACATTCAGTACTTC.